This note documents a single TCR beta chain sequence. This clonotype came up a few times. It lacks a known antigen. The junction and the germline gene differ at one end; a read error may be behind it. The data belong to a study of identical twins (TCRdb year 2016). A note on the overall study: The study deep-sequenced TCR alpha and beta repertoires from monozygotic twins, unrelated adults of various ages and cord blood to test whether fetal clonotypes persist. To rule out contamination, replicate twin experiments were performed at different times with different library preparation protocols.

Only healthy Caucasian donors were included. Three unrelated non-twin adults were additionally sequenced: a male aged 18 to 30, a male aged 50 to 59 and a female aged 50 to 59. Using Miltenyi CD45RO+ enrichment and human naive T-cell isolation kits, memory (CD45RO+) and naive T cells were isolated from PBMC. Library preparation was by 5' RACE. For sequencing, an Illumina HiSeq 2000 was employed. A universal primer binding site was added through template switching, and the final cDNA carried a unique molecular identifier so that TCR cDNA molecules could be counted accurately. First-strand cDNA for TCR alpha and beta chains was synthesized from specific primers in the conserved constant-segment region. To control for contamination, every cDNA library carried two barcodes: a SMART-Mk sample barcode plus Illumina barcodes. TruSeq adapter sequences and Illumina sample barcodes were added in two successive PCR steps. The TCR alpha and beta cDNA libraries were sequenced on the Illumina HiSeq platform using custom primers. Turning to the authors' computational methods: MiGEC processed the raw reads to extract unique molecular identifiers, while MiXCR was used to determine the CDR3 positions. For each individual, recombination models were inferred using an EM algorithm with the repgenHMM and IGoR tools. Shared clonotypes were analyzed with the tcR package in R, and sharing was normalized by the product of cloneset sizes. To study raw recombination without the effects of thymic and clonal selection, out-of-frame nonproductive sequences were analyzed. Using fastp trimming at Q25 and MiXCR clonotype assembly, TCRdb reanalyzed the public sequencing data and kept in-frame beta chains. Every distinct CDR3 protein forms one entry, paired with its most common genes and DNA. What appears here as the V and J calls and clone size reflects TCRdb's work, not the paper's. A total of around 670,000 distinct CDR3 sequences appear in this sample, around 5.7% of them only once. The ten largest clones add up to around 1.9% of the sample.

Here is what the overall study found, with its caveats: Because the same donors could not be followed over many years, conclusions were based on cross-sectional statistical analysis. A weaker excess of twin sharing was found in beta out-of-frame sequences because the signal-to-noise ratio was lowered by fewer shared sequences. Zero-insertion analyses could be partly confounded by invariant T cells such as MAIT and iNKT, though diverse VJ usage argued against such confounding for most clonotypes. Compared with coincidental sharing between unrelated individuals, out-of-frame TCR alpha sequences shared between twins showed an excess of sequences with low generation probability. Out-of-frame TCR alpha sharing in monozygotic twins was systematically underestimated by recombination models, whereas sharing between unrelated individuals was in agreement with the recombination models. Abundant cord blood beta clonotypes carried fewer insertions; young adult naive repertoires showed a weaker similar trend, while memory repertoires showed none.

This TCR was recovered from a man aged 18 to 29 in good health. The sequencing input was naive T cells sorted from blood. Read against the paper, the sample's cell subset or site label means: cells isolated with a human naive T-cell isolation kit.

The CDR3: CSSRTSGNYEQYF. The nucleotides are TGTTCTTCCCGGACTAGCGGAAACTACGAGCAGTACTTC. This chain is built from TRBV20-1 and TRBJ2-7; 10 bases in the middle match TRBD2. The CDR1 and CDR2 encoded by the germline V gene (reference sequence) are DFQATT and SNEGSKA. From the cysteine up to the phenylalanine, the CDR3 has a length of 13 residues. Of the read, only the CDR3 DNA is kept; its 39 bases are in frame from base 1.